Reported below is one T cell receptor (beta chain). This sample was included in a study of cytomegalovirus exposure and HLA in healthy donors. The PCR had 60 Vbeta and 13 Jbeta primers. Produced via immunoSEQ multiplex PCR; TCRdb's table is partial and in-frame only. The repertoire holds over 150,000 clones, 70% to 80% seen once, with about 2.1% in the top ten. Germline V gene sequence: CDR1 LNHDA, CDR2 SQIVND (reference sequence). The germline V and J ends were trimmed by 0 bases and 3 bases, with 6 bases remaining between them. The CDR3 runs 15 residues. Sequenced: PBMCs. The V gene is TRBV19, the J gene TRBJ2-6; weak D call: TRBD1 (5 bases). This TCR derives from a man aged 30 to 39 in good health and CMV-seronegative. The chain's CDR3 is CASSIEGLGANVLTF. In DNA form, the CDR3 reads TGTGCCAGTAGTATAGAGGGGCTTGGGGCCAACGTCCTGACTTTC.